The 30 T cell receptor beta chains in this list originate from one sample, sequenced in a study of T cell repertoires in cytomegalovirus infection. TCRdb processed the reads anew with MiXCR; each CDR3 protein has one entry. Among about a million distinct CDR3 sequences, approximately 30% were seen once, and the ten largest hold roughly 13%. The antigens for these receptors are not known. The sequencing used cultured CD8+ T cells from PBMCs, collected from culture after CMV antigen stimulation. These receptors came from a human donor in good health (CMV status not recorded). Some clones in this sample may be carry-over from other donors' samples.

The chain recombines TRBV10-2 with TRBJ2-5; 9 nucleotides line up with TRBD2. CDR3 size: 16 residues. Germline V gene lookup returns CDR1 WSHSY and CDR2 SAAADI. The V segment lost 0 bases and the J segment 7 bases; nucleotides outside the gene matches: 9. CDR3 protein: CASSESTSGPRGTQYF. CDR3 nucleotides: TGCGCCAGCAGTGAGTCCACTAGCGGGCCCCGGGGGACCCAGTACTTC.

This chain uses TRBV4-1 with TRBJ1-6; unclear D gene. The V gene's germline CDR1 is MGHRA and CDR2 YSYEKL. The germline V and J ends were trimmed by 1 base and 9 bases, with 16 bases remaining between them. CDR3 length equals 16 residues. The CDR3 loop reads CASSQVMWEGASPLHF. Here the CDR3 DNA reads TGCGCCAGCAGCCAAGTCATGTGGGAAGGAGCTTCACCCCTCCACTTT.

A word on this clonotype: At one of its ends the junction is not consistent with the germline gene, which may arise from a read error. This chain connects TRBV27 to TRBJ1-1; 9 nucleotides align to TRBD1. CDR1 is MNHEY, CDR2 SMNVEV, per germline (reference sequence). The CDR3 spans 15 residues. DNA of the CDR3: TGTGCCAGCAGTCCGAGGACAGGGGTGAAAACTGAAGCTTTCTTT. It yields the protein CASSPRTGVKTEAFF.

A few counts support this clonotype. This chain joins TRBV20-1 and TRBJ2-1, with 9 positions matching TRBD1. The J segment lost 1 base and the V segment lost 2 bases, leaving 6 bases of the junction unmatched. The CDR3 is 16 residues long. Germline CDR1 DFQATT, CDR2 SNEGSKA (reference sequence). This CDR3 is CSARHPGQGSYNEQFF. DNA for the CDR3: TGCAGTGCTAGACATCCGGGACAGGGTTCCTACAATGAGCAGTTCTTC.

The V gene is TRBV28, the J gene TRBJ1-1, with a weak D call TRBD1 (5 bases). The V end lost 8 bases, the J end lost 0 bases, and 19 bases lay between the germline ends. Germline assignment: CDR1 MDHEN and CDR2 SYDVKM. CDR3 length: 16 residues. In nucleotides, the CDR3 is TGTGCCAGCCTTACCCGGGACGCCCCTTTGAACACTGAAGCTTTCTTT. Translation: CASLTRDAPLNTEAFF.

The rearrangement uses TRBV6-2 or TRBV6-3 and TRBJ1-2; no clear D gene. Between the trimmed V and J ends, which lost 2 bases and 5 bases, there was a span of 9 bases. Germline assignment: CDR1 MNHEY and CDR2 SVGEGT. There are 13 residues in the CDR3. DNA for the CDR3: TGTGCCAGCAGTTACAGGATGTTATATGGCTACACCTTC. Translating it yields CASSYRMLYGYTF.

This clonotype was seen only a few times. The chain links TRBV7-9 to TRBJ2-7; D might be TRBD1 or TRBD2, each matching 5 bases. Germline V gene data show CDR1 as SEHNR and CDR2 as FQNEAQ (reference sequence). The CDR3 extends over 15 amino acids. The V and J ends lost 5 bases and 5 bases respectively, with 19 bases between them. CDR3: CASSPHTGAGHEQYF. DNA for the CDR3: TGTGCCAGCAGCCCTCACACTGGGGCGGGCCACGAGCAGTACTTC.

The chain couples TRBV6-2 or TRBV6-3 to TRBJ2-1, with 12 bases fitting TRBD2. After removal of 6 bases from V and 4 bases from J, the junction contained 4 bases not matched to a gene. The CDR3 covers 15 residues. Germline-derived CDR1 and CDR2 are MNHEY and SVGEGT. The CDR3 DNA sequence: TGTGCCAGCAGAGGACTAGCGGGGAATTACAATGAGCAGTTCTTC. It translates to CASRGLAGNYNEQFF.

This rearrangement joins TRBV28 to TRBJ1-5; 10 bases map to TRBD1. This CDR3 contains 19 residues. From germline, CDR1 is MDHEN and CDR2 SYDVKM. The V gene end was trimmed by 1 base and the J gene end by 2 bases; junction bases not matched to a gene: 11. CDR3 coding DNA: TGTGCCAGCAGTTTATACTGGGACAGGGGCGGTTTGGGCAATCAGCCCCAGCATTTT. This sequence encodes CASSLYWDRGGLGNQPQHF.

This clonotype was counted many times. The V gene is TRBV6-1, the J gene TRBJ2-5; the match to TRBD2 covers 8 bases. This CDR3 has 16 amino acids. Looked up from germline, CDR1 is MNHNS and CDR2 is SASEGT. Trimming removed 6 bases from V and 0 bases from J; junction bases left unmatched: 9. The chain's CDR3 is CASRLWERGYQETQYF. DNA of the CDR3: TGTGCCAGCAGGCTGTGGGAGCGGGGGTACCAAGAGACCCAGTACTTC.

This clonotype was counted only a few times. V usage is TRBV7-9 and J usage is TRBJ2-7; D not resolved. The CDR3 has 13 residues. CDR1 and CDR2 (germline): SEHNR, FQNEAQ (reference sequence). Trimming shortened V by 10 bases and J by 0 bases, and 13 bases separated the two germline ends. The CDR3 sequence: CAIRRRVSYEQYF. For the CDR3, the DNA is TGTGCCATCCGACGAAGGGTCTCCTACGAGCAGTACTTC.

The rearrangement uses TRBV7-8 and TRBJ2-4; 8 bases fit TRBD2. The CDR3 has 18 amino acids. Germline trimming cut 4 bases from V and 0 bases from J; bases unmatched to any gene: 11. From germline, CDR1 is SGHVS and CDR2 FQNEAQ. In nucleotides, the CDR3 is TGTGCCAGCAGCTCGAGATATAGCGGGGACCTAGCCAAAAACATTCAGTACTTC. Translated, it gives CASSSRYSGDLAKNIQYF.

The CDR3 DNA is TGTGCCAGCAGCTCATCGGCCGGGACAGGGGGTCTTGAAGCTTTCTTT. Its translation is CASSSSAGTGGLEAFF. The chain is built from TRBV9 and TRBJ1-1, with TRBD1 identical over 11 bases. The V gene's germline CDR1 is SGDLS and CDR2 YYNGEE. This CDR3 comprises 16 residues. The trim removed 4 bases at V and 7 bases at J, leaving 12 bases unmatched.

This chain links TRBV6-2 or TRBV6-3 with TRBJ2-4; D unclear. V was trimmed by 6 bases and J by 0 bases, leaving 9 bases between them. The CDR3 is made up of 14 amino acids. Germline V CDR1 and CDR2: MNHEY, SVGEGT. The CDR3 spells CASSLTLAKNIQYF. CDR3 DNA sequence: TGTGCCAGCAGCCTTACACTAGCCAAAAACATTCAGTACTTC.

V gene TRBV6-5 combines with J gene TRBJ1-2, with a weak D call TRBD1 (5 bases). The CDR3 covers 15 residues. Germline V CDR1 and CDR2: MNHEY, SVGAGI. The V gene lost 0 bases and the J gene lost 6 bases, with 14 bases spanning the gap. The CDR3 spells CASSYSELLQDGYTF. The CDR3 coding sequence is TGTGCCAGCAGTTACTCGGAATTACTACAGGATGGCTACACCTTC.

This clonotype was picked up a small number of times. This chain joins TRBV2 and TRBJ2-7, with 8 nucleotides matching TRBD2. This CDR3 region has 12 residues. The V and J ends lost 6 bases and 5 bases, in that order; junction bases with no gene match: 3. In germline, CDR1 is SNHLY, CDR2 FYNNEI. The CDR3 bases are TGTGCCAGCAGCGGGGGGGTGCACGAGCAGTACTTC. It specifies CASSGGVHEQYF.

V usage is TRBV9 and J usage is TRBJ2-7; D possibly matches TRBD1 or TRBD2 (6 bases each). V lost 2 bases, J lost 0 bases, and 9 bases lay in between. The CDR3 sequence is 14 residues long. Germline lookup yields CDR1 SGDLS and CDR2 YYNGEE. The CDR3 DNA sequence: TGTGCCAGCAGCGTGGGGGGCCCCTCCTACGAGCAGTACTTC. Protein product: CASSVGGPSYEQYF.

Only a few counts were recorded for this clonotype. In DNA, the CDR3 is TGTGCCAGCGAAGGAAATGAGCAGTTCTTC. Protein sequence: CASEGNEQFF. This chain links TRBV2 with TRBJ2-1; D unresolved. Trimming left V 8 bases short and J 7 bases short, with 6 bases between. Germline V CDR1 and CDR2: SNHLY, FYNNEI. This CDR3 region has 10 residues.

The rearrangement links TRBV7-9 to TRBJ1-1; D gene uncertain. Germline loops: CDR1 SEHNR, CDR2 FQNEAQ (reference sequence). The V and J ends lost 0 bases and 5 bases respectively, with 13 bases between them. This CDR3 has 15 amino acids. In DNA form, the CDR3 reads TGTGCCAGCAGCTTAGCGTCGGTCTTGGGTACTGAAGCTTTCTTT. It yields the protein CASSLASVLGTEAFF.

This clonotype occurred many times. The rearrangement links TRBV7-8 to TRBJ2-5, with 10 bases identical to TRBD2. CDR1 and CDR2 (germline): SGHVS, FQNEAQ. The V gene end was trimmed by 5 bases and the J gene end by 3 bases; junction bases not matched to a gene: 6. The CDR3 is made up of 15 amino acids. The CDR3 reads CASSVSGGQKETQYF. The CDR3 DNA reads TGTGCCAGCAGCGTTAGCGGGGGGCAAAAAGAGACCCAGTACTTC.

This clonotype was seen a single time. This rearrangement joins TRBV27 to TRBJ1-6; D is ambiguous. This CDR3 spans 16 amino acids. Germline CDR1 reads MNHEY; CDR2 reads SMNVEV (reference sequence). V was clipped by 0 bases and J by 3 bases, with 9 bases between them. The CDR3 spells CASSLSWAVYNSPLHF. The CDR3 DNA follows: TGTGCCAGCAGTTTATCGTGGGCAGTCTATAATTCACCCCTCCACTTT.

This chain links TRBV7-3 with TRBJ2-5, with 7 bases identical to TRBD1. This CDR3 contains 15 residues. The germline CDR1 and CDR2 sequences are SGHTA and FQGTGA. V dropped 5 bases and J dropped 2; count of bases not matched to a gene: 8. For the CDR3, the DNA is TGTGCCAGCAGCCCCGGGACAGCAACTCAAGAGACCCAGTACTTC. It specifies CASSPGTATQETQYF. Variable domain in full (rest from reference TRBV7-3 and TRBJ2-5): GAGVSQTPSNKVTEKGKYVELRCDPISGHTALYWYRQSLGQGPEFLIYFQGTGAADDSGLPNDRFFAVRPEGSVSTLKIQRTERGDSAVYLCASSPGTATQETQYFGPGTRLLVL.

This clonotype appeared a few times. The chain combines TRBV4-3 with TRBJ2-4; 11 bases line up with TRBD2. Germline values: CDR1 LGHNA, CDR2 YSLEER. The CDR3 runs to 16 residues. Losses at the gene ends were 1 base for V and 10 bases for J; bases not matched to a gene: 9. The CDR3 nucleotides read TGCGCCAGCAGCCAAGGACTAGCGGGGCCTATGGGAATTCAGTACTTC. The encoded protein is CASSQGLAGPMGIQYF.

This CDR3 reads CASSLSSSAEQYF. DNA for the CDR3: TGTGCCAGCAGTTTAAGTTCCTCGGCCGAGCAGTACTTC. The chain couples TRBV12-3 or TRBV12-4 to TRBJ2-7; D unresolved. This CDR3 has 13 amino acids. Trimming cost V 2 bases and J 6 bases, with 11 bases left between them.

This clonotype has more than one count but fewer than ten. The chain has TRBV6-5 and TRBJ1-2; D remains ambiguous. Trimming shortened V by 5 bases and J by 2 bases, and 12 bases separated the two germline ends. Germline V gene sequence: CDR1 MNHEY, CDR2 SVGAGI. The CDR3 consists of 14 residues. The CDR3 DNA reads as TGTGCCAGCAGTCCTGAGAAATCCAACTATGGCTACACCTTC. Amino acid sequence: CASSPEKSNYGYTF.

CDR3 sequence reads: CASSTGDGGEQFF. In nucleotides, the CDR3 is TGCGCCAGCAGCACGGGGGACGGGGGTGAGCAGTTCTTC. The V call is TRBV5-1, the J call TRBJ2-1, with a possible D match to TRBD2 (6 bases). CDR1 is SGHRS and CDR2 is YFSETQ in the germline V gene. V was clipped by 4 bases and J by 9 bases, with 14 bases between them. The CDR3 consists of 13 residues. The variable domain in full, with the rest retrieved from reference TRBV5-1 and TRBJ2-1, is KAGVTQTPRYLIKTRGQQVTLSCSPISGHRSVSWYQQTPGQGLQFLFEYFSETQRNKGNFPGRFSGRQFSNSRSEMNVSTLELGDSALYLCASSTGDGGEQFFGPGTRLTVL.

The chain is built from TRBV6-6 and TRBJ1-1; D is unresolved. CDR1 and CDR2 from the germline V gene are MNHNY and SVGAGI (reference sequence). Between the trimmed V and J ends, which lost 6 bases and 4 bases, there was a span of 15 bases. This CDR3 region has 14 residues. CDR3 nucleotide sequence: TGTGCCAGCAGACTCGCCTGGGAGGGCACTGAAGCTTTCTTT. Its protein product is CASRLAWEGTEAFF.

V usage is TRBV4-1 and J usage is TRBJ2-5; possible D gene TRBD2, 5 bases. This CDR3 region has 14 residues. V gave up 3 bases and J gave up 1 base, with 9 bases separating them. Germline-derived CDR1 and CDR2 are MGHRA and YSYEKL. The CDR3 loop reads CASSQRTSQETQYF. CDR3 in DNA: TGCGCCAGCAGCCAGAGGACTTCCCAAGAGACCCAGTACTTC.

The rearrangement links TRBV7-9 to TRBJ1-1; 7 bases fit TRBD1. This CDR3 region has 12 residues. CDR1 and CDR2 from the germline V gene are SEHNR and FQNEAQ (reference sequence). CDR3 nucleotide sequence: TGTGCATATGCAGGGGGGAACACTGAAGCTTTCTTT. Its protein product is CAYAGGNTEAFF.

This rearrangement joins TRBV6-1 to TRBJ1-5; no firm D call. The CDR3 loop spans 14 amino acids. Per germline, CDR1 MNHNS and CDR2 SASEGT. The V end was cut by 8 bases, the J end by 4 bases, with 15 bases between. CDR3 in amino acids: CASGLGAGNQPQHF. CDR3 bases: TGTGCCAGCGGACTCGGTGCAGGTAATCAGCCCCAGCATTTT.